One sample yielded the 18 T cell receptor beta chains listed below, sequenced in a study of CD8 T cells in Susac syndrome. Memory subsets were defined for TEMRA sorting by CD27 and CD45RA staining. Random hexamers were used to reverse transcribe roughly 0.5 to 1 ug of RNA. TCRdb used MiXCR to reprocess the immunoSEQ multiplex PCR reads, holding one entry per CDR3 protein. This repertoire shows 1,500 to 2,000 distinct CDR3 sequences, under 70% found once; its top ten account for over 15%. Input material: CD8+ TEMRA cells from PBMCs. The subset denotes: FACS-sorted terminally differentiated effector memory CD8+ T cells re-expressing CD45RA (CD8+ TEMRA). The receptors stem from a human donor with Susac syndrome.

Note on this clonotype: This may be a read error, as it is one base from a much larger clone. This chain links TRBV27 with TRBJ1-2, with D perhaps TRBD1 (6 bases). The CDR3 is made up of 15 amino acids. Germline-derived CDR1 and CDR2 are MNHEY and SMNVEV (reference sequence). The CDR3 DNA reads as TGTGCCAGCAGTTTATTCCCACAGGGTCTCGATGGCCACACCTTC. Translating gives CASSLFPQGLDGHTF.

Notes on this clonotype: A read error may be the cause here, since a much bigger clone is one base away. CDR3 nucleotide sequence: TGTGCCAGCATCCAGGACAGGGGTTACGGAAACACCATATATTTT. It yields the protein CASIQDRGYGNTIYF. V and J are TRBV14 and TRBJ1-3; 9 nucleotides match TRBD1. The ends lost 7 bases at V and 4 bases at J; junction bases unmatched: 8. Germline V gene sequence: CDR1 SGHDN, CDR2 FVKESK. The CDR3 totals 15 residues.

The chain recombines TRBV21-1 with TRBJ1-6. TRBV21-1 is deemed a pseudogene. This CDR3 contains 18 residues. The DNA for the CDR3 is TGTGCCAGCAGTTTTATATTAGCTACACTACATCATAATTCACCCCTCCACTTT. This gives the protein CASSFILATLHHNSPLHF.

This clonotype is large in the sample. The rearrangement links TRBV12-3 or TRBV12-4 to TRBJ2-5; D uncertain. This CDR3 comprises 13 residues. Trimming cost V 6 bases and J 2 bases, with 10 bases left between them. CDR3 residues: CASSPGQQETQYF. The CDR3 region has the DNA TGTGCCAGCAGCCCCGGGCAGCAAGAGACCCAGTACTTC.

This clonotype was seen more than once but under ten times. The chain carries TRBV29-1 and TRBJ1-1; perhaps TRBD1 as D (6 bases). This CDR3 has 13 residues. Germline-derived CDR1 and CDR2 are SQVTM and ANQGSEA. Trimming removed 7 bases from V and 4 bases from J, with 16 bases in between. This CDR3 reads CSALRGVGTEAFF. The CDR3 region has the DNA TGCAGCGCCCTAAGGGGGGTGGGCACTGAAGCTTTCTTT.

The sample holds one count of this clonotype. A read error may produce the germline difference seen at one junction end. CDR3: CARSSGTGFYNEQFF. In DNA, the CDR3 is TGTGCCAGGAGCTCCGGGACAGGGTTCTACAATGAGCAGTTCTTC. The chain recombines TRBV7-9 with TRBJ2-1; 9 bases are shared with TRBD1. The CDR3 runs 15 residues. CDR1 SEHNR and CDR2 FQNEAQ come from the germline V gene (reference sequence). The whole variable domain, filled in from reference TRBV7-9 and TRBJ2-1, reads DTGVSQNPRHKITKRGQNVTFRCDPISEHNRLYWYRQTLGQGPEFLTYFQNEAQLEKSRLLSDRFSAERPKGSFSTLEIQRTEQGDSAMYLCARSSGTGFYNEQFFGPGTRLTVL.

The chain employs TRBV6-1 and TRBJ2-7; 8 bases map to TRBD2. J was trimmed by 3 bases and V by 4 bases; bases with no gene match: 5. Per germline, CDR1 MNHNS and CDR2 SASEGT. This CDR3 region has 14 residues. The CDR3 loop is CASSGLLAVYEQYF. The DNA for the CDR3 is TGTGCCAGCAGTGGTCTACTAGCGGTCTACGAGCAGTACTTC.

J is TRBJ2-3 and V is TRBV25-1, with D unclear. The germline gives CDR1 MGHDK, CDR2 SYGVNS. V was clipped by 3 bases and J by 6 bases, with 4 bases between them. CDR3 size: 11 residues. The DNA for the CDR3 is TGTGCCAGCAGTGACGGCGATACGCAGTATTTT. It specifies CASSDGDTQYF. Based on the CDR3 plus reference TRBV25-1 and TRBJ2-3, the full variable domain is EADIYQTPRYLVIGTGKKITLECSQTMGHDKMYWYQQDPGMELHLIHYSYGVNSTEKGDLSSESTVSRIRTEHFPLTLESARPSHTSQYLCASSDGDTQYFGPGTRLTVL.

This chain links TRBV7-9 with TRBJ1-6; D might be TRBD1 (5 bases). In germline, CDR1 is SEHNR, CDR2 FQNEAQ (reference sequence). CDR3 length equals 15 residues. Trimming left V 4 bases short and J 3 bases short, with 10 bases between. The CDR3 coding sequence is TGTGCCAGCAGCTCCGGGACCGACTATAATTCACCCCTCCACTTT. Amino acid sequence: CASSSGTDYNSPLHF.

This chain connects TRBV11-2 to TRBJ1-4; tentatively, D is TRBD1 (5 bases). CDR1 is SGHAT and CDR2 is FQNNGV in the germline V gene. The CDR3 runs 16 residues. Trimming pared 5 bases from V and 3 bases from J, leaving 16 bases between. The DNA for the CDR3 is TGTGCCAGCAGCCCCCCCCATGCAGGGTCTAATGAAAAACTGTTTTTT. It is translated as CASSPPHAGSNEKLFF. Variable domain in full (rest from reference TRBV11-2 and TRBJ1-4): EAGVAQSPRYKIIEKRQSVAFWCNPISGHATLYWYQQILGQGPKLLIQFQNNGVVDDSQLPKDRFSAERLKGVDSTLKIQPAKLEDSAVYLCASSPPHAGSNEKLFFGSGTQLSVL.

This clonotype turned up a few times. The chain links TRBV25-1 to TRBJ1-1; D call uncertain. V lost 8 bases and J 2 bases, leaving 3 bases between the germline ends. This CDR3 has 10 amino acids. Germline CDR1 MGHDK, CDR2 SYGVNS. The CDR3 DNA reads TGTGCCAGCGGAAACACTGAAGCTTTCTTT. This gives the protein CASGNTEAFF.

About this clonotype itself: Relative to the germline gene, one junction end is altered; a read error may explain this. J is TRBJ1-4 and V is TRBV11-2; a possible D gene is TRBD1 (6 bases). Germline CDR1 is SGHAT and CDR2 is FQNNGV. The CDR3 sequence is 16 residues long. CDR3 sequence reads: CASSPPEAGANEKLFF. The CDR3 bases are TGTGCCAGCAGCCCCCCCGAGGCAGGGGCTAATGAAAAACTTTTTTTT. The whole variable domain, filled in from reference TRBV11-2 and TRBJ1-4, reads EAGVAQSPRYKIIEKRQSVAFWCNPISGHATLYWYQQILGQGPKLLIQFQNNGVVDDSQLPKDRFSAERLKGVDSTLKIQPAKLEDSAVYLCASSPPEAGANEKLFFGSGTQLSVL.

A note on this clonotype: Given a much more abundant clone one base away, this may be a read error. The chain carries TRBV19 and TRBJ1-3; D ambiguous. The germline V and J ends were trimmed by 9 bases and 4 bases, with 19 bases remaining between them. The CDR3 sequence is 15 residues long. Germline values: CDR1 LNHDA, CDR2 SQIVND (reference sequence). This CDR3 is CASSTSFDSGNTIYF. The DNA of the CDR3 is TGTGCCAGCTCGACCTCTTTCGACTCGGGAAACACCATATATTTT.

With respect to this clonotype: A single base separates this from a much larger clone, so it may be a read error. This chain uses TRBV11-2 with TRBJ1-4; tentative D call: TRBD1 (6 bases). V shed 10 bases and J shed 3 bases, with 21 bases lying between them. Germline V gene data show CDR1 as SGHAT and CDR2 as FQNNGV. There are 16 residues in the CDR3. This CDR3 reads CATIPPQAGANEKLFF. CDR3 DNA sequence: TGTGCCACCATCCCCCCCCAGGCAGGGGCTAATGAAAAACTGTTTTTT.

This clonotype was seen a handful of times. The gene calls are TRBV5-4 and TRBJ2-1, with TRBD2 identical over 10 bases. CDR3 length equals 15 residues. Germline lookup yields CDR1 SGHNT and CDR2 YYREEE (reference sequence). Unmatched junction bases numbered 4, after V lost 0 bases and J lost 7 bases. The CDR3 protein is CASSLGLAGENEQFF. CDR3 sequence (DNA): TGTGCCAGCAGCTTGGGGCTAGCGGGGGAAAATGAGCAGTTCTTC.

This clonotype was seen a few times. CDR3 protein: CASSPDKGEGFNEKLFF. Written as DNA, the CDR3 is TGTGCCAGCAGCCCCGACAAGGGAGAAGGCTTTAATGAAAAACTGTTTTTT. The J gene is TRBJ1-4, the V gene TRBV7-2; D is ambiguous. The CDR3 is 17 residues long. The germline V and J ends were trimmed by 5 bases and 4 bases, with 20 bases remaining between them. Germline CDR1 and CDR2: SGHTA and FQGNSA.

The J gene is TRBJ2-7, the V gene TRBV20-1, with 9 bases that match TRBD1. Germline V gives CDR1 DFQATT, CDR2 SNEGSKA (reference sequence). The CDR3 has 14 residues. V shed 6 bases, J shed 2 bases, and the junction held 8 bases outside the gene matches. This chain's CDR3 is CSAETGGQPYEQYF. The CDR3 region has the DNA TGCAGTGCGGAGACAGGGGGTCAGCCCTACGAGCAGTACTTC.

Worth noting for this clonotype: Given a much more abundant clone one base away, this may be a read error. The chain is built from TRBV27 and TRBJ1-2, with a possible D match to TRBD1 (5 bases). Germline CDR1 and CDR2: MNHEY and SMNVEV (reference sequence). The CDR3 contains 15 residues. CDR3 amino acids: CGSGLGAKPHDGYTF. The CDR3 DNA reads as TGTGGCAGCGGCCTCGGGGCAAAACCCCATGATGGCTACACCTTC.